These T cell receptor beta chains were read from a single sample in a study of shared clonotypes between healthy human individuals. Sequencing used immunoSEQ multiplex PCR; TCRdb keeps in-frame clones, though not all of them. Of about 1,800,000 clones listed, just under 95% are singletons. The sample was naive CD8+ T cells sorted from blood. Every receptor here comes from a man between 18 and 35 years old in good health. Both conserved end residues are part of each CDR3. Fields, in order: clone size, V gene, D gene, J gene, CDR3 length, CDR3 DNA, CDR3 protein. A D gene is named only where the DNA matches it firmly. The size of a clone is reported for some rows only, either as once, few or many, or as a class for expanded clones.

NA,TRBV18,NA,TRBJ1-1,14,TGTGCCAGCTCACTCCCGACAGTGAACACTGAAGCTTTCTTT,CASSLPTVNTEAFF
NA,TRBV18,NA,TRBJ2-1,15,TGTGCCAGCTCACCAGCGGCAGAGTATTACAATGAGCAGTTCTTC,CASSPAAEYYNEQFF
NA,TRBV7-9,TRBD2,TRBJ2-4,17,TGTGCCAGCAGCTTGGGCTCGGGGAGCGCGGGAGTTGACATTCAGTACTTC,CASSLGSGSAGVDIQYF
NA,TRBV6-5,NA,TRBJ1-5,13,TGTGCCAGCAGTTACAGGGGGGATCAGCCCCAGCATTTT,CASSYRGDQPQHF
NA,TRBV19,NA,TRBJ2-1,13,TGTGCCAGTATTGGTAGCGGTTACAATGAGCAGTTCTTC,CASIGSGYNEQFF
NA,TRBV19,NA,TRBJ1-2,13,TGTGCCAGTAGTATTAAGGAGGGCTATGGCTACACCTTC,CASSIKEGYGYTF
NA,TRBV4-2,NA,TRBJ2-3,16,TGTGCCAGCAGCCAAGAGCGGGTCTACTCCACAGATACGCAGTATTTT,CASSQERVYSTDTQYF
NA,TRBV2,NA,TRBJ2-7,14,TGTGCCAGCAGGATAAGTCTCAGGAGCTACGAGCAGTACTTC,CASRISLRSYEQYF
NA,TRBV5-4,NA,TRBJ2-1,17,TGTGCCAGCAGCCCACGATCCCGGGACTTTACTCCTCATGAGCAGTTCTTC,CASSPRSRDFTPHEQFF
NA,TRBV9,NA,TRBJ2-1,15,TGTGCCAGCAGCGTAGGTGGGCTCTCCTACAATGAGCAGTTCTTC,CASSVGGLSYNEQFF
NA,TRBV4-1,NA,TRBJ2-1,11,TGCGCCAGCAGCAGCTACAATGAGCAGTTCTTC,CASSSYNEQFF
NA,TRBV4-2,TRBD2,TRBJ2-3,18,TGTGCCAGCAGCCAAGGGTCGGACAGCGGGAGGCGCACAGATACGCAGTATTTT,CASSQGSDSGRRTDTQYF
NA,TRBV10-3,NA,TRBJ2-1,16,TGTGCCATCAGTGCCGGTCTCCAGGGTCCCTACAATGAGCAGTTCTTC,CAISAGLQGPYNEQFF
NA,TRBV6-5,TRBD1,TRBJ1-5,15,TGTGCCAGCAGTTACGGGACAGGGGGTAATCAGCCCCAGCATTTT,CASSYGTGGNQPQHF
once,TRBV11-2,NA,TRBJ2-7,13,TGTGCCAGCAGCTTAGTCATGCCCTACGAGCAGTACTTC,CASSLVMPYEQYF
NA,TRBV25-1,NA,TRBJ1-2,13,TGTGCCAGCAGTGAATCCGACAGATATGGCTACACCTTC,CASSESDRYGYTF
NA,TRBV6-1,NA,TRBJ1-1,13,TGTGCCAGCACTTTCAGCGTGAACACTGAAGCTTTCTTT,CASTFSVNTEAFF
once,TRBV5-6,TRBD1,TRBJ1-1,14,TGTGCCAGCAGCTGGGACAGATTGAACACTGAAGCTTTCTTT,CASSWDRLNTEAFF
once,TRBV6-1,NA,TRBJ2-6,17,TGTGCCAGCAGTGAAGAGGAGGGGGGCAGGGGGGCCAACGTCCTGACTTTC,CASSEEEGGRGANVLTF
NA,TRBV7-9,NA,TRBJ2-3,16,TGTGCCAGCAGCCCGGAGGGGGCGGGATATTTGGATACGCAGTATTTT,CASSPEGAGYLDTQYF
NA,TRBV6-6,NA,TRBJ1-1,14,TGTGCCAGCAGTTACGGGACACTAAACACTGAAGCTTTCTTT,CASSYGTLNTEAFF
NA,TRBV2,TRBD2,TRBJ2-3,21,TGTGCCAGCAGTGAATGGGCCGGGACTAGCGGGCTCTTGCCCCTCGGGGATACGCAGTATTTT,CASSEWAGTSGLLPLGDTQYF
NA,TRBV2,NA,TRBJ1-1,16,TGTGCCAACACTTATCAGGGCAGCGTGGTGAACACTGAAGCTTTCTTT,CANTYQGSVVNTEAFF
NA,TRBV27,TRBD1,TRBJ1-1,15,TGTGCCAGCAGTTTATATTCGGGGACAGCTATTGAAGCTTTCTTT,CASSLYSGTAIEAFF
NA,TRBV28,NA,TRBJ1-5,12,TGTGCCAGCAGCCAAAACCGGGACACCCAGCATTTT,CASSQNRDTQHF
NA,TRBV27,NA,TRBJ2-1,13,TGTGCCAGCTCCTTAAGCGAGACAGGTGAGCAGTTCTTC,CASSLSETGEQFF
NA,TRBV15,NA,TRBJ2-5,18,TGTGCCACCAGCACGGGTGCTAATGACGTAATACCCCAAGAGACCCAGTACTTC,CATSTGANDVIPQETQYF
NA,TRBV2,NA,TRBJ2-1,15,TGTGCCAGCAGTGCTGGCCCAGCACCCTACAATGAGCAGTTCTTC,CASSAGPAPYNEQFF
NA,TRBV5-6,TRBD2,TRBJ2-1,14,TGTGCCAGCAGCTCCTGGACTAGCCGAAGAGAGCAGTTCTTC,CASSSWTSRREQFF
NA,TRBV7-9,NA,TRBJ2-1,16,TGTGCCAGCAGCGATGTCCCGACTGAGCACGACAATGAGCAGTTCTTC,CASSDVPTEHDNEQFF
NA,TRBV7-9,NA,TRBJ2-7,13,TGTGCCAGCAGCACGACAGAACGCGACGAGCAGTACTTC,CASSTTERDEQYF
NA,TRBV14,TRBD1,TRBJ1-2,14,TGTGCCAGCAGCCAAGAAGGGACAGCCTATGGCTACACCTTC,CASSQEGTAYGYTF
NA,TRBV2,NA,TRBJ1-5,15,TGTGCCAGCAGTGGGACACCTTCTAGCAATCAGCCCCAGCATTTT,CASSGTPSSNQPQHF
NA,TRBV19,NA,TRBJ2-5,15,TGTGCCAGTAGTATCGGCGGAATCCTTCAAGAGACCCAGTACTTC,CASSIGGILQETQYF
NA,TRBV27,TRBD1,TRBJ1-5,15,TGTGCCAGCAGTTTATCAGAGACAGGGATAACGGCCCAGCATTTT,CASSLSETGITAQHF
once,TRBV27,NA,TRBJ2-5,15,TGTGCCAGCAGTTTATTTAAGGGACACGGAGAGACCCAGTACTTC,CASSLFKGHGETQYF
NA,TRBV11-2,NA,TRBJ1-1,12,TGTGCCAGCAGCTTAGGGCTGAGTGAAGCTTTCTTT,CASSLGLSEAFF
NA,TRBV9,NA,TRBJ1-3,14,TGTGCCAGCAGCGTCTCCGGGACTGGAAACACCATATATTTT,CASSVSGTGNTIYF
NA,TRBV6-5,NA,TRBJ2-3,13,TGTGCCAGCAGTTTACGCGTCACAGATACGCAGTATTTT,CASSLRVTDTQYF
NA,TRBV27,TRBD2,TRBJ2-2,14,TGTGCCAGCGGAGCGGGAGGAGGCGCCGGGGAGCTGTTTTTT,CASGAGGGAGELFF
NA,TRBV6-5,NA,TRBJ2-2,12,TGTGCCAGCAGCTCGCACACCGGGGAGCTGTTTTTT,CASSSHTGELFF
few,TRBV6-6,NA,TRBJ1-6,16,TGTGCCAGCAGTTACTCGGCCCCAAGATATAATTCACCCCTCCACTTT,CASSYSAPRYNSPLHF
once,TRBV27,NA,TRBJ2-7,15,TGTGCCAGCAGTCTAACAACAGGGATAGAGCTCGAGCAGTACTTC,CASSLTTGIELEQYF
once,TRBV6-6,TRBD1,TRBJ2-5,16,TGTGCCAGCAGTTACCCCGATACAGGGGTCTTTGAGACCCAGTACTTC,CASSYPDTGVFETQYF